This T cell receptor (beta chain) was recorded in a study of shared clonotypes between healthy human individuals. Study background: The donors, two women and three men, were aged 18 to 49.

The CDR3 is made up of 15 amino acids. Per germline, CDR1 SNHLY and CDR2 FYNNEI. Deletions cut 3 bases from V and 4 bases from J, with 15 bases between. Study donors comprised healthy, HIV-negative adults devoid of recent acute infection or vaccination. Sorted-subset replicate PCRs used around 200 ng of genomic DNA. This amount corresponded to 30,000 to 35,000 T cell genomes. Original data processing: ImmunoSEQ supplied junction-only sequences lacking quality scores, so filtering was different. Using immunoSEQ multiplex PCR, the repertoire was profiled, and TCRdb retains in-frame clones only, with some absent. For V, J and clone size, that table is used; D and trimming come from the DNA. The sample lists around 700,000 clones, 55% to 85% occurring once.

Sequenced material: memory CD4+ T cells sorted from blood. Subset given: CD45RA-negative fraction. V usage is TRBV2 and J usage is TRBJ1-2; perhaps TRBD1 as D (5 bases). The receptor's source is a woman in her twenties or thirties in good health. CDR3 nucleotide sequence: TGTGCCAGCAGTGATCTGGGGACCAGAGCCTATGGCTACACCTTC. Its translation: CASSDLGTRAYGYTF. Together with reference TRBV2 and TRBJ1-2, the CDR3 gives the full variable domain: EPEVTQTPSHQVTQMGQEVILRCVPISNHLYFYWYRQILGQKVEFLVSFYNNEISEKSEIFDDQFSVERPDGSNFTLKIRSTKLEDSAMYFCASSDLGTRAYGYTFGSGTRLTVV.